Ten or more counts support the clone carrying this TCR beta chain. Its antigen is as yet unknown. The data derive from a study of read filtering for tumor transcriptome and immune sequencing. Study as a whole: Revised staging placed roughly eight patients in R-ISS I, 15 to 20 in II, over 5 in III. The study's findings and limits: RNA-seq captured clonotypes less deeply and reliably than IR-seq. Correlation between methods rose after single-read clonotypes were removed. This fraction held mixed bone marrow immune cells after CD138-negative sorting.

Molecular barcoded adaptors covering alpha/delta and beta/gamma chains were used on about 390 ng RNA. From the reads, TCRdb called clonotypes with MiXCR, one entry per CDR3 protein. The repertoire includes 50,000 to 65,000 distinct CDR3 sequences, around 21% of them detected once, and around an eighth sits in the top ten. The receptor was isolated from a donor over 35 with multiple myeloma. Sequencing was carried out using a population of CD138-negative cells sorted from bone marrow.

CDR3 nucleotide sequence: TGTGCCGCCGGGACTAGCGGGAAACATGAGCAGTTCTTC. Translating it yields CAAGTSGKHEQFF. The rearrangement joins TRBV2 to TRBJ2-1; 13 bases are shared with TRBD2. The germline V gene encodes CDR1 SNHLY and CDR2 FYNNEI. V dropped 11 bases and J dropped 8; count of bases not matched to a gene: 6. CDR3 length: 13 residues. The full variable domain, rest sourced from reference TRBV2 and TRBJ2-1, is EPEVTQTPSHQVTQMGQEVILRCVPISNHLYFYWYRQILGQKVEFLVSFYNNEISEKSEIFDDQFSVERPDGSNFTLKIRSTKLEDSAMYFCAAGTSGKHEQFFGPGTRLTVL.